Listed here are 11 T cell receptor beta chains from one sample, sequenced in a study of vaccination and CD4 T cells after COVID-19. This sample's treatment: approximately 11-day PBMC culture with coronavirus spike peptide pools or control peptides (ViraFEST assay). Sequencing of the DNA from cultured CD4+ T cells was carried out with the Oncomine TCR Beta short-read assay. In TCRdb, the PCR reads were re-called with MiXCR into one record per CDR3 protein. The sample holds approximately 17,000 distinct CDR3 sequences, 35% to 45% seen once. Their antigens are not known. Source material: CD4+ T cells from blood, cultured in vitro. The source is a human donor who had recovered from COVID-19.

The V call is TRBV2, the J call TRBJ2-1; 13 positions match TRBD2. CDR1 is SNHLY, CDR2 FYNNEI, per germline. CDR3 length: 14 amino acids. V lost 6 bases, J lost 7 bases, and 3 bases stayed unmatched. This chain's CDR3 is CASRGLAGRNEQFF. CDR3 coding DNA: TGTGCCAGCAGGGGACTAGCGGGAAGGAATGAGCAGTTCTTC.

This clonotype was detected a few times. This chain links TRBV20-1 with TRBJ2-7; 10 bases agree with TRBD1. The germline gives CDR1 DFQATT, CDR2 SNEGSKA (reference sequence). CDR3 length: 14 residues. The CDR3 reads CSSDAGQGTSEQYF. The CDR3 DNA reads TGCAGCTCGGACGCGGGACAGGGGACCAGCGAGCAGTACTTC.

This sequence joins TRBV7-8 and TRBJ2-7, with 11 nucleotides matching TRBD1. The CDR3 totals 14 residues. With 6 bases clipped from V and 2 bases from J, the junction kept 3 bases outside the gene matches. Germline V lookup: CDR1 SGHVS, CDR2 FQNEAQ. The CDR3 here is CASSKGQGAYEQYF. Written as DNA, the CDR3 is TGTGCCAGCAGTAAGGGACAGGGGGCCTACGAGCAGTACTTC.

The gene calls are TRBV20-1 and TRBJ1-5; the D gene is possibly TRBD1 (6 bases). Trimming removed 3 bases from V and 4 bases from J, with 13 bases in between. From germline, CDR1 is DFQATT and CDR2 SNEGSKA (reference sequence). The CDR3 consists of 14 residues. In DNA, the CDR3 is TGCAGTGCTAGTAATAGACAGGCGAATCAGCCCCAGCATTTT. Translation gives CSASNRQANQPQHF.

This clonotype was counted only a few times. The chain joins TRBV2 to TRBJ2-1, with 11 bases identical to TRBD2. The ends lost 6 bases at V and 4 bases at J; junction bases unmatched: 5. The CDR3 runs to 15 residues. CDR1 SNHLY and CDR2 FYNNEI come from the germline V gene. CDR3 protein: CASRGGTSGYNEQFF. The DNA for the CDR3 is TGTGCCAGCAGGGGAGGGACTAGCGGATACAATGAGCAGTTCTTC. Based on the CDR3 plus reference TRBV2 and TRBJ2-1, the full variable domain is EPEVTQTPSHQVTQMGQEVILRCVPISNHLYFYWYRQILGQKVEFLVSFYNNEISEKSEIFDDQFSVERPDGSNFTLKIRSTKLEDSAMYFCASRGGTSGYNEQFFGPGTRLTVL.

This clonotype has only one observation. This chain joins TRBV6-5 and TRBJ1-1; D unresolved. Germline assignment: CDR1 MNHEY and CDR2 SVGAGI. V lost 2 bases and J lost 1, with 17 bases in between. There are 17 residues in the CDR3. DNA of the CDR3: TGTGCCAGCAGTTACGGAGGTGGAACGGTCCCGAACACTGAAGCTTTCTTT. Protein product: CASSYGGGTVPNTEAFF.

This chain links TRBV15 with TRBJ2-3; 8 positions agree with TRBD1. The CDR3 sequence is 15 residues long. Losses at the gene ends were 0 bases for V and 3 bases for J; bases not matched to a gene: 2. Germline-derived CDR1 and CDR2 are LNHNV and YYDKDF (reference sequence). CDR3 sequence (DNA): TGTGCCACCAGCAGAGAAAGGACAGGGACAGATACGCAGTATTTT. This codes for CATSRERTGTDTQYF.

Regarding this clonotype: The junction departs from the called germline gene at one end, perhaps through a read error. The genes are TRBV5-3 and TRBJ2-3, with unresolved D. TRBV5-3 is an open reading frame whose function is uncertain. This CDR3 has 13 amino acids. The CDR3 bases are TGTGCCAGCAGCTTGGCAAGTACAGATACGCAGTATTTT. Its translation: CASSLASTDTQYF.

This clonotype was observed a few times. The chain uses TRBV19 and TRBJ1-6; D not certain. CDR1 is LNHDA and CDR2 is SQIVND in the germline V gene (reference sequence). There are 13 residues in the CDR3. V lost 6 bases and J lost 8, with 11 bases in between. The CDR3 protein is CASRGGVDSPLHF. The CDR3 nucleotides are TGTGCCAGTAGGGGCGGTGTGGATTCACCCCTCCACTTT.

The rearrangement links TRBV5-4 to TRBJ2-7, with TRBD2 matching 11 bases. This CDR3 has 16 amino acids. Germline trimming cut 4 bases from V and 9 bases from J; bases unmatched to any gene: 15. Germline CDR1 is SGHNT and CDR2 is YYREEE (reference sequence). The CDR3 DNA reads TGTGCCAGCAGCGCCCCCGGGACTAGCGGATCCTTAGGGCAGTACTTC. It codes for CASSAPGTSGSLGQYF.

This clonotype showed up just a few times. The chain uses TRBV19 and TRBJ1-2, with 9 nucleotides matching TRBD1. Germline values: CDR1 LNHDA, CDR2 SQIVND (reference sequence). The CDR3 sequence is 13 residues long. V gave up 4 bases and J gave up 7 bases; unmatched junction bases: 4. The CDR3 sequence is CASSTTGGSGYTF. CDR3 sequence (DNA): TGTGCCAGTAGTACCACAGGGGGCAGTGGCTACACCTTC.